This entry features one TCR beta chain sequence. The repertoire was sequenced with immunoSEQ multiplex PCR; TCRdb's copy has only in-frame clones and lacks some. The sample includes roughly 69,000 clones, under 98% of them seen just once. This specimen comes from a study of technical replicates of blood from a few donors. V lost 6 bases and J lost 3, with 12 bases in between. From germline, CDR1 is MNHNY and CDR2 SVGAGI (reference sequence). CDR3 length: 14 amino acids. Material for sequencing was T cells isolated from PBMCs. V usage is TRBV6-6 and J usage is TRBJ1-5; TRBD1 might be the D (5 bases). The receptor's source is a human donor in good health. CDR3 amino acids: CASSPGGSNQPQHF. The CDR3 bases are TGTGCCAGCAGCCCCGGGGGGTCCAATCAGCCCCAGCATTTT.